A single sample is the source of the 10 T cell receptor beta chains below, sequenced in a study of blood T cells in healthy people across ages. A second PCR, run for roughly 7 to 11 cycles, used a sample-barcoded 5' primer plus a J-beta primer mix. TCRdb re-analysed the 5' RACE reads in MiXCR, keeping a single row per CDR3 protein. The profile covers approximately 900,000 distinct CDR3 sequences, with about 28% appearing a single time and 10% taken by the ten largest. These data were also filed under a second study, of T cells of mothers and their children.

The sample taken for sequencing was blood. These receptors originate from a woman aged 40 to 50 in good health.

This clonotype was counted only a few times. The gene calls are TRBV7-8 and TRBJ2-7; weak D call: TRBD1 (5 bases). The CDR3 has 15 amino acids. V dropped 1 base and J dropped 5 bases, with 15 bases sitting between them. The germline gives CDR1 SGHVS, CDR2 FQNEAQ. CDR3: CASSLVAGKLDEQYF. CDR3 bases: TGTGCCAGCAGCTTAGTCGCAGGGAAACTGGACGAGCAGTACTTC. Filled out from reference TRBV7-8 and TRBJ2-7, the complete variable domain reads GAGVSQSPRYKVAKRGQDVALRCDPISGHVSLFWYQQALGQGPEFLTYFQNEAQLDKSGLPSDRFFAERPEGSVSTLKIQRTQQEDSAVYLCASSLVAGKLDEQYFGPGTRLTVT.

This clonotype was seen at least ten times. The CDR3 here is CASKWTGGNYGYTF. The CDR3 nucleotides are TGTGCCAGCAAGTGGACAGGGGGCAACTATGGCTACACCTTC. The V call is TRBV28, the J call TRBJ1-2; 11 positions agree with TRBD1. This CDR3 contains 14 residues. The V gene's germline CDR1 is MDHEN and CDR2 SYDVKM. J was trimmed by 2 bases and V by 7 bases; bases with no gene match: 3.

This clonotype was counted only a few times. The V and J genes are TRBV15 and TRBJ1-1; maybe TRBD1 (6 bases). Per the germline V gene, CDR1 is LNHNV and CDR2 is YYDKDF (reference sequence). The V and J ends lost 2 bases and 5 bases respectively, with 6 bases between them. CDR3 size: 12 residues. This CDR3 is CATSRQGTEAFF. In nucleotides, the CDR3 is TGTGCCACCAGCAGACAGGGGACTGAAGCTTTCTTT.

Concerning this clonotype itself: Relative to the germline gene, one junction end is altered; a read error may explain this. This chain links TRBV12-3 or TRBV12-4 with TRBJ2-3; D not resolved. This CDR3 spans 13 amino acids. CDR3 residues: CASRKRSTDAQYF. In nucleotides, the CDR3 is TGTGCCAGCAGAAAACGGAGCACAGATGCGCAGTATTTT.

This clonotype came up many times. The CDR3 DNA follows: TGTGCCAGCAGCTTCCCTCTGGGGGATGTAGACTATGGCTACACCTTC. Protein sequence: CASSFPLGDVDYGYTF. This chain connects TRBV7-2 to TRBJ1-2; TRBD1 might be the D (5 bases). The CDR3 contains 16 residues. The V gene lost 3 bases and the J gene lost 3 bases, with 17 bases spanning the gap. Germline V CDR1 and CDR2: SGHTA, FQGNSA.

The chain uses TRBV15 and TRBJ2-1; the D call may be TRBD1 or TRBD2 (5 bases each). This CDR3 has 15 amino acids. Per the germline V gene, CDR1 is LNHNV and CDR2 is YYDKDF (reference sequence). V was pared by 1 base and J by 0 bases, with 7 bases between. The CDR3 DNA is TGTGCCACCAGCAGAGGGGGGAGCTCCTACAATGAGCAGTTCTTC. Its translation: CATSRGGSSYNEQFF.

This clonotype was counted a few times. The chain combines TRBV4-3 with TRBJ2-7, with D uncertain. Germline assignment: CDR1 LGHNA and CDR2 YSLEER. The CDR3 loop spans 14 amino acids. Trimming left V 3 bases short and J 3 bases short, with 12 bases between. The CDR3 region has the DNA TGCGCCAGCAGCCACGGAATAGGTCACTACGAGCAGTACTTC. It is translated as CASSHGIGHYEQYF.

A few counts support this clonotype. A read error is possible here, since a much larger clone lies one base away. The chain carries TRBV6-2 or TRBV6-3 and TRBJ2-7; D is perhaps TRBD2 (5 bases). The CDR3 runs 15 residues. In germline, CDR1 is MNHEY, CDR2 SVGEGT. V lost 5 bases and J lost 2, with 16 bases in between. Written as DNA, the CDR3 is TGTGCCAGCAGTGCGAGGCCGGGATCTACCTACGAGCAGTACTTC. Residues: CASSARPGSTYEQYF.

The chain has TRBV7-2 and TRBJ2-4; possible D gene TRBD1, 6 bases. V gave up 5 bases and J gave up 0 bases, with 17 bases separating them. Germline CDR1 and CDR2: SGHTA and FQGNSA. CDR3 size: 17 residues. The CDR3 nucleotides read TGTGCCAGCAGCGAGCTACAGGGAGCCCTAGCCAAAAACATTCAGTACTTC. Translating gives CASSELQGALAKNIQYF.

This clonotype was seen many times. The chain is built from TRBV20-1 and TRBJ1-4; tentatively, D is TRBD1 (5 bases). CDR1 DFQATT and CDR2 SNEGSKA come from the germline V gene (reference sequence). Trimming cost V 2 bases and J 3 bases, with 7 bases left between them. This CDR3 spans 13 amino acids. CDR3 in DNA: TGCAGTGCTAGATGGGGGGCTAATGAAAAACTGTTTTTT. This translates into CSARWGANEKLFF.